The next 19 T cell receptor beta chains were all read from a single sample in a study of CD8+ T cells in alopecia areata. Treatment described: oral pan-JAK inhibitor, 5-10 mg twice daily. RNA extraction and reverse transcription yielded cDNA as sequencing template. Profiled with immunoSEQ multiplex PCR; TCRdb holds only in-frame clones, not every one. The table includes approximately 140,000 clones, roughly nine tenths detected once. This specimen was CD8+ T cells sorted from blood, taken at week 4, from a patient treated with tofacitinib. The receptor set was obtained from a human donor with alopecia areata.

This sequence joins TRBV4-1 and TRBJ2-7; 8 positions agree with TRBD1. The CDR3 has 16 residues. Germline lookup yields CDR1 MGHRA and CDR2 YSYEKL. The junction had 11 bases not matched to a gene; V was cut back by 2 bases and J by 5 bases. CDR3: CASSQTPGDRTHEQYF. In DNA form, the CDR3 reads TGCGCCAGCAGCCAAACTCCAGGGGACAGGACTCACGAGCAGTACTTC.

To note about this clone: Other DNA sequences in this sample translate to the same CDR3. The rearrangement links TRBV29-1 to TRBJ2-7; 10 bases fit TRBD2. This CDR3 is 13 amino acids long. V shed 4 bases and J 0 bases; nucleotides not matched to a gene: 0. Germline V gene sequence: CDR1 SQVTM, CDR2 ANQGSEA. CDR3 nucleotide sequence: TGCAGCGTTGGACTAGCGGGCTCCTACGAGCAGTACTTC. It yields the protein CSVGLAGSYEQYF.

The chain uses TRBV2 and TRBJ2-7; weak D call: TRBD1 (6 bases). With 5 bases removed from V and 3 bases from J, the gap between germline ends came to 11 bases. The V gene's germline CDR1 is SNHLY and CDR2 FYNNEI. The CDR3 loop spans 13 amino acids. CDR3 nucleotide sequence: TGTGCCAGCAGTATACCAGGGGACTACGAGCAGTACTTC. The encoded protein is CASSIPGDYEQYF. Filled out from reference TRBV2 and TRBJ2-7, the complete variable domain reads EPEVTQTPSHQVTQMGQEVILRCVPISNHLYFYWYRQILGQKVEFLVSFYNNEISEKSEIFDDQFSVERPDGSNFTLKIRSTKLEDSAMYFCASSIPGDYEQYFGPGTRLTVT.

The V gene is TRBV5-1, the J gene TRBJ2-3; the match to TRBD2 covers 8 bases. Per germline, CDR1 SGHRS and CDR2 YFSETQ. V dropped 2 bases and J dropped 2; count of bases not matched to a gene: 7. This CDR3 comprises 16 residues. In DNA form, the CDR3 reads TGCGCCAGCAGCTTCCTGGCGGGGGGCGACACAGATACGCAGTATTTT. It specifies CASSFLAGGDTDTQYF. The variable domain in full, completed from reference TRBV5-1 and TRBJ2-3, reads KAGVTQTPRYLIKTRGQQVTLSCSPISGHRSVSWYQQTPGQGLQFLFEYFSETQRNKGNFPGRFSGRQFSNSRSEMNVSTLELGDSALYLCASSFLAGGDTDTQYFGPGTRLTVL.

The genes are TRBV29-1 and TRBJ2-7; 7 bases map to TRBD2. Germline V gene data show CDR1 as SQVTM and CDR2 as ANQGSEA. The V and J ends lost 0 bases and 0 bases, in that order; junction bases with no gene match: 2. The CDR3 contains 14 residues. For the CDR3, the DNA is TGCAGCGTTGAAGACTCGGGGGGCTCCTACGAGCAGTACTTC. Protein: CSVEDSGGSYEQYF.

The chain employs TRBV5-1 and TRBJ2-3; D gene unclear. Trimming removed 4 bases at V and 0 bases at J, with 12 bases between. There are 15 residues in the CDR3. Germline lookup yields CDR1 SGHRS and CDR2 YFSETQ. The CDR3 DNA follows: TGCGCCAGCAGCCTCGGAGTTCTCAGCACAGATACGCAGTATTTT. It translates to CASSLGVLSTDTQYF.

This chain uses TRBV4-1 with TRBJ2-7, with 10 bases that match TRBD2. The trim removed 2 bases at V and 5 bases at J, leaving 3 bases unmatched. Germline loops: CDR1 MGHRA, CDR2 YSYEKL. CDR3 length equals 14 residues. The CDR3 sequence: CASSQLAGANEQYF. Written as DNA, the CDR3 is TGCGCCAGCAGCCAACTAGCGGGAGCCAACGAGCAGTACTTC.

V gene TRBV11-2 combines with J gene TRBJ2-1, with D tentatively TRBD2 (5 bases). V was cut by 3 bases and J by 5 bases, with 14 bases left in between. The CDR3 contains 15 residues. From germline, CDR1 is SGHAT and CDR2 FQNNGV. CDR3 sequence: CASSLWESGDNEQFF. CDR3 sequence (DNA): TGTGCCAGCAGCTTGTGGGAGTCCGGAGACAATGAGCAGTTCTTC. Based on the CDR3 plus reference TRBV11-2 and TRBJ2-1, the full variable domain is EAGVAQSPRYKIIEKRQSVAFWCNPISGHATLYWYQQILGQGPKLLIQFQNNGVVDDSQLPKDRFSAERLKGVDSTLKIQPAKLEDSAVYLCASSLWESGDNEQFFGPGTRLTVL.

Here the CDR3 reads CASSVQGSNYGYTF. The CDR3 bases are TGTGCCAGCAGCGTACAGGGGTCGAACTATGGCTACACCTTC. The V gene is TRBV13, the J gene TRBJ1-2, with TRBD1 identical over 7 bases. This CDR3 spans 14 amino acids. The V segment lost 5 bases and the J segment 2 bases; nucleotides outside the gene matches: 5. CDR1 is PRHDT, CDR2 FYEKMQ, per germline (reference sequence).

With respect to this clone: The sample carries other DNA sequences with the same CDR3. V gene TRBV27 combines with J gene TRBJ2-2; D unresolved. Trimming stripped 2 bases from V and 6 bases from J, with 4 bases between. The CDR3 consists of 12 residues. Germline V gene data show CDR1 as MNHEY and CDR2 as SMNVEV (reference sequence). The CDR3 loop reads CASSLRAGELFF. DNA of the CDR3: TGTGCCAGCAGTTTACGGGCCGGGGAGCTGTTTTTT.

The table lists this clone with a count of one. The rearrangement uses TRBV7-6 and TRBJ2-3; maybe TRBD1 (5 bases). V was clipped by 1 base and J by 4 bases, with 6 bases between them. The CDR3 is 13 residues long. Germline lookup yields CDR1 SGHVS and CDR2 FNYEAQ. The CDR3 region has the DNA TGTGCCAGCAGCTTAGAAGGGGCAGATACGCAGTATTTT. Translating it yields CASSLEGADTQYF.

In regard to this clone: The sample contains more than one DNA sequence encoding this CDR3. The rearrangement joins TRBV7-2 to TRBJ1-4; tentative D call: TRBD1 (6 bases). Trimming pared 2 bases from V and 8 bases from J, leaving 6 bases between. The CDR3 contains 12 residues. The germline CDR1 and CDR2 sequences are SGHTA and FQGNSA. The CDR3 sequence is CASSLTGEKLFF. CDR3 in DNA: TGTGCCAGCAGCTTAACAGGGGAAAAACTGTTTTTT.

The V gene is TRBV7-9, the J gene TRBJ1-5; D is uncertain. Germline lookup yields CDR1 SEHNR and CDR2 FQNEAQ (reference sequence). Deletions cut 4 bases from V and 9 bases from J, with 16 bases between. The length of the CDR3 is 14 residues. CDR3 amino acids: CASSSSQDYRPQHF. CDR3 coding DNA: TGTGCCAGCAGCTCCTCGCAGGATTATCGGCCCCAGCATTTT.

The rearrangement joins TRBV30 to TRBJ1-2, with D maybe TRBD1 (5 bases). CDR3 length: 16 amino acids. Germline V gene sequence: CDR1 GTSNPN, CDR2 SVGIG (reference sequence). V gave up 8 bases and J gave up 5 bases, with 27 bases separating them. The CDR3 sequence: CARVGAAIDPFYGYTF. The CDR3 DNA is TGTGCCCGCGTTGGGGCTGCAATCGACCCCTTTTATGGCTACACCTTC.

This sequence joins TRBV5-1 and TRBJ2-3; no clear D. V shed 3 bases and J shed 2 bases, with 4 bases lying between them. There are 12 residues in the CDR3. Germline CDR1 reads SGHRS; CDR2 reads YFSETQ. The CDR3 nucleotides read TGCGCCAGCAGCTATCTCACAGATACGCAGTATTTT. As protein: CASSYLTDTQYF.

This sequence joins TRBV25-1 and TRBJ1-2; 12 bases align to TRBD1. Germline V CDR1 and CDR2: MGHDK, SYGVNS. This CDR3 spans 15 amino acids. J was trimmed by 7 bases and V by 3 bases; bases with no gene match: 6. As DNA, the CDR3 is TGTGCCAGCAGTGATGGGACAGGGGGCGCCGTTGGCTACACCTTC. Translated, it gives CASSDGTGGAVGYTF.

The chain recombines TRBV25-1 with TRBJ2-7, with TRBD2 identical over 10 bases. J lost 2 bases, V lost 5 bases, and 3 bases had no gene match. The CDR3 loop spans 14 amino acids. Germline CDR1 and CDR2: MGHDK and SYGVNS. CDR3 sequence reads: CASSWTSGTYEQYF. CDR3 coding DNA: TGTGCCAGCAGTTGGACTAGCGGTACCTACGAGCAGTACTTC.

The chain employs TRBV30 and TRBJ2-7, with TRBD1 identical over 9 bases. V shed 2 bases, J shed 6 bases, and the junction held 8 bases outside the gene matches. Germline CDR1 is GTSNPN and CDR2 is SVGIG (reference sequence). The CDR3 has 14 amino acids. CDR3 residues: CAWSWGTGWAEQYF. The DNA of the CDR3 is TGTGCCTGGAGTTGGGGGACAGGGTGGGCCGAGCAGTACTTC.

This clone was observed once. The J gene is TRBJ2-2, the V gene TRBV30; D remains unclear. Germline CDR1 and CDR2: GTSNPN and SVGIG (reference sequence). This CDR3 comprises 14 residues. V lost 1 base and J 3 bases, leaving 9 bases between the germline ends. The CDR3 DNA reads TGTGCCTGGAGTGCAGGCTCCGACACCGGGGAGCTGTTTTTT. The encoded protein is CAWSAGSDTGELFF.